The clone carrying this T cell receptor beta chain was seen only a few times. Its cognate antigen is unknown. The data stem from a study of T-cell memory formation after mild COVID-19. Study results and limitations: The authors left the SARS-CoV-2 specificity of second-wave clones peaking on day 37 unconfirmed.

J lost 0 bases, V lost 2 bases, and 7 bases had no gene match. CDR1 and CDR2 (germline): SGHVS, FQNEAQ. This CDR3 spans 18 amino acids. TCRdb redid the calling of the 5' RACE reads with MiXCR, one entry per CDR3 protein. The table shows around 250,000 distinct CDR3 sequences, with 15% occurring only once. What was sequenced was PBMCs or a T cell subset sorted from them (not recorded which). This chain uses TRBV7-8 with TRBJ2-2, with 9 bases lining up with TRBD1. The sequence derives from an adult woman who had mild COVID-19 (a few samples of this study predate the infection). Cell type and time point are not known. The CDR3 spells CASSLRGTGYSNTGELFF. For the CDR3, the DNA is TGTGCCAGCAGCTTAAGAGGGACAGGGTATTCGAACACCGGGGAGCTGTTTTTT. Full variable domain (outside the CDR3, taken from reference TRBV7-8 and TRBJ2-2): GAGVSQSPRYKVAKRGQDVALRCDPISGHVSLFWYQQALGQGPEFLTYFQNEAQLDKSGLPSDRFFAERPEGSVSTLKIQRTQQEDSAVYLCASSLRGTGYSNTGELFFGEGSRLTVL.